This T cell receptor (beta chain) was recovered during a study of T cell responses to AZD1222 COVID-19 vaccine. On the study more broadly: Second-dose intervals near 4 or 12 weeks were combined.

Note on this clone: The target antigen is unknown.

Per germline, CDR1 MNHEY and CDR2 SMNVEV (reference sequence). This CDR3 spans 14 amino acids. Trimming pared 0 bases from V and 7 bases from J, leaving 13 bases between. Findings of the study overall: Two doses of AZD1222 preceded a rise in Spike-specific TCR breadth and depth.

Using immunoSEQ multiplex PCR, the repertoire was profiled, and TCRdb retains in-frame clones only, with some absent. The table records approximately 60,000 clones, approximately 83% of them present only once. This TCR derives from an adult in good health. The sequenced sample was peripheral blood, obtained on day 0 of AZD1222 vaccination. The rearrangement links TRBV27 to TRBJ2-7; D is undetermined. The CDR3, as DNA: TGTGCCAGCAGTTTATCGGTCCGGCTGGGGGAGCAGTACTTC. This codes for CASSLSVRLGEQYF.